The 18 T cell receptor beta chains given below trace back to one sample, sequenced in a study of T cell repertoires in cytomegalovirus infection. Antigen specificity for these receptors is unknown. TCRdb re-called the reads with MiXCR, one entry per CDR3 protein. This sample has hundreds of thousands of distinct CDR3 sequences; under 55% occur once, and the top ten carry around 45%. The source material was cultured PBMCs, sampled from culture after CMV antigen stimulation. The receptors come from a human donor in good health (CMV status not recorded). Some clones in this sample may be carry-over from other donors' samples.

This clonotype was seen a handful of times. This chain links TRBV7-6 with TRBJ2-1, with unresolved D. The CDR3 is made up of 16 amino acids. Germline assignment: CDR1 SGHVS and CDR2 FNYEAQ. The ends were cut back, 0 bases at V and 0 bases at J, with 9 bases in the middle. The CDR3 DNA follows: TGTGCCAGCAGCTTAGCGGAATACCCCTCCTACAATGAGCAGTTCTTC. As protein: CASSLAEYPSYNEQFF.

The V call is TRBV2, the J call TRBJ2-1; D tentatively fits TRBD1 or TRBD2 (6 bases each). The V and J ends lost 1 base and 8 bases respectively, with 12 bases between them. The CDR3 is 14 residues long. CDR1 and CDR2 from the germline V gene are SNHLY and FYNNEI. The chain's CDR3 is CASSEDLGGHEQFF. The CDR3 nucleotides read TGTGCCAGCAGTGAAGATCTCGGGGGCCATGAGCAGTTCTTC. The whole variable domain, filled in from reference TRBV2 and TRBJ2-1, reads EPEVTQTPSHQVTQMGQEVILRCVPISNHLYFYWYRQILGQKVEFLVSFYNNEISEKSEIFDDQFSVERPDGSNFTLKIRSTKLEDSAMYFCASSEDLGGHEQFFGPGTRLTVL.

This chain uses TRBV12-3 or TRBV12-4 with TRBJ2-2, with D possibly TRBD1 on 5 matching bases. The CDR3 is 15 residues long. Trimming took 3 bases from V and 7 from J, leaving 15 bases between them. CDR3 nucleotides: TGTGCCAGCAGTTTCCTCCAGGGTCAGCACGGGGAGCTGTTTTTT. It codes for CASSFLQGQHGELFF.

At least ten counts were recorded for this clonotype. The chain is built from TRBV7-2 and TRBJ1-2; TRBD1 aligns across 9 bases. The CDR3 totals 15 residues. In germline, CDR1 is SGHTA, CDR2 FQGNSA. Unmatched junction bases numbered 6, after V lost 5 bases and J lost 2 bases. CDR3 residues: CASSPTGGANYGYTF. CDR3 sequence (DNA): TGTGCCAGCAGCCCCACAGGGGGCGCAAACTATGGCTACACCTTC.

This clonotype occurred a few times. The J gene is TRBJ2-3, the V gene TRBV12-3 or TRBV12-4, with D hard to call. Trimming took 2 bases from V and 2 from J, leaving 8 bases between them. The length of the CDR3 is 14 residues. CDR3 loop: CASSLWADTDTQYF. The CDR3 nucleotides read TGTGCCAGCAGTTTATGGGCAGACACAGATACGCAGTATTTT.

V is TRBV18 and J is TRBJ2-3, with D uncertain. CDR3 length equals 13 residues. Germline CDR1 and CDR2: KGHSH and LQKENI. Deletions cut 3 bases from V and 6 bases from J, with 10 bases between. The CDR3 protein is CASSPSISDTQYF. The CDR3 DNA is TGTGCCAGCTCACCCTCGATTTCGGATACGCAGTATTTT. The whole variable domain, remainder taken from reference TRBV18 and TRBJ2-3, is NAGVMQNPRHLVRRRGQEARLRCSPMKGHSHVYWYRQLPEEGLKFMVYLQKENIIDESGMPKERFSAEFPKEGPSILRIQQVVRGDSAAYFCASSPSISDTQYFGPGTRLTVL.

V gene TRBV7-8 combines with J gene TRBJ2-7, with D perhaps matching TRBD2 (5 bases). CDR3 length: 15 residues. Germline-derived CDR1 and CDR2 are SGHVS and FQNEAQ. V lost 4 bases, J lost 7 bases, and 20 bases lay in between. DNA for the CDR3: TGTGCCAGCAGCTCCCGCCAGAACCACCGGGGTGAGCAGTACTTC. Encoded protein: CASSSRQNHRGEQYF. The full variable domain, with the rest looked up from reference TRBV7-8 and TRBJ2-7, is GAGVSQSPRYKVAKRGQDVALRCDPISGHVSLFWYQQALGQGPEFLTYFQNEAQLDKSGLPSDRFFAERPEGSVSTLKIQRTQQEDSAVYLCASSSRQNHRGEQYFGPGTRLTVT.

This clonotype was seen at least ten times. The chain uses TRBV7-2 and TRBJ2-5; no clear D. Per the germline V gene, CDR1 is SGHTA and CDR2 is FQGNSA. This CDR3 contains 14 residues. Trimming removed 1 base at V and 7 bases at J, with 13 bases between. CDR3 sequence: CASSLGSSPATQYF. The CDR3 DNA follows: TGTGCCAGCAGCTTAGGTTCCTCCCCGGCGACCCAGTACTTC.

This rearrangement joins TRBV5-1 to TRBJ2-2; D not resolved. The CDR3 extends over 14 amino acids. Deletions cut 1 base from V and 7 bases from J, with 11 bases between. Germline-derived CDR1 and CDR2 are SGHRS and YFSETQ. This CDR3 is CASSLFLDGGELFF. The CDR3 coding sequence is TGCGCCAGCAGCTTGTTCCTAGATGGCGGGGAGCTGTTTTTT.

This clonotype was recorded at least ten times. The rearrangement links TRBV6-1 to TRBJ2-1, with D perhaps TRBD2 (6 bases). Germline assignment: CDR1 MNHNS and CDR2 SASEGT. CDR3 length: 15 amino acids. Trimming took off 8 bases at V and 0 bases at J, with 14 bases between the two ends. The CDR3 coding sequence is TGTGCCAGCTCGCTAGCGCCCAGCTCCTACAATGAGCAGTTCTTC. Its protein product is CASSLAPSSYNEQFF.

V is TRBV7-4 and J is TRBJ2-7; tentative D call: TRBD2 (6 bases). V dropped 3 bases and J dropped 3 bases, with 9 bases sitting between them. This CDR3 has 13 amino acids. The germline CDR1 and CDR2 sequences are SGHVT and SQSDAQ. The CDR3 nucleotides read TGTGCCAGCAGCTTTAGCGGTCACTACGAGCAGTACTTC. Translation: CASSFSGHYEQYF.

The chain recombines TRBV7-4 with TRBJ2-6; D unclear. This CDR3 has 16 residues. Trimming pared 3 bases from V and 1 base from J, leaving 10 bases between. CDR1 is SGHVT and CDR2 is SQSDAQ in the germline V gene. As DNA, the CDR3 is TGTGCCAGCAGCTTTGAGGAAGGATCTGGGGCCAACGTCCTGACTTTC. It encodes CASSFEEGSGANVLTF.

The chain carries TRBV6-1 and TRBJ2-7; D gene unclear. The CDR3 loop spans 13 amino acids. Germline loops: CDR1 MNHNS, CDR2 SASEGT. Trimming cost V 5 bases and J 0 bases, with 8 bases left between them. For the CDR3, the DNA is TGTGCCAGCAGTAGACCCAACTCCTACGAGCAGTACTTC. It translates to CASSRPNSYEQYF.

The sample holds one count of this clonotype. The V call is TRBV7-4, the J call TRBJ1-4; no clear D gene. Per germline, CDR1 SGHVT and CDR2 SQSDAQ. Deletions cut 8 bases from V and 8 bases from J, with 12 bases between. This CDR3 region has 12 residues. The CDR3 spells CASPLAGEKLFF. CDR3 bases: TGTGCCAGCCCCTTAGCGGGGGAAAAACTGTTTTTT.

V is TRBV7-6 and J is TRBJ2-7; 9 positions agree with TRBD1. The V segment lost 3 bases and the J segment 5 bases; nucleotides outside the gene matches: 11. The CDR3 contains 16 residues. Per the germline V gene, CDR1 is SGHVS and CDR2 is FNYEAQ. The CDR3 here is CASSLEPGQGHDEQYF. For the CDR3, the DNA is TGTGCCAGCAGCTTGGAGCCGGGACAGGGTCACGACGAGCAGTACTTC.

The chain employs TRBV7-9 and TRBJ2-7; 8 bases agree with TRBD1. Per germline, CDR1 SEHNR and CDR2 FQNEAQ (reference sequence). Trimming removed 2 bases from V and 3 bases from J; junction bases left unmatched: 9. This CDR3 has 16 residues. In DNA, the CDR3 is TGTGCCAGCAGCTTATTCCGGGGGACAGGCCGCTACGAGCAGTACTTC. Protein product: CASSLFRGTGRYEQYF. Full variable domain (outside the CDR3, taken from reference TRBV7-9 and TRBJ2-7): DTGVSQNPRHKITKRGQNVTFRCDPISEHNRLYWYRQTLGQGPEFLTYFQNEAQLEKSRLLSDRFSAERPKGSFSTLEIQRTEQGDSAMYLCASSLFRGTGRYEQYFGPGTRLTVT.

This clonotype showed up just a few times. This rearrangement joins TRBV10-3 to TRBJ1-6; TRBD1 is a possible D gene (6 bases). The CDR3 covers 16 residues. Trimming left V 2 bases short and J 4 bases short, with 12 bases between. Germline CDR1 is ENHRY and CDR2 is SYGVKD. In nucleotides, the CDR3 is TGTGCCATCAGTGAGCCCACAGGGAGTTATAATTCACCCCTCCACTTT. Its translation is CAISEPTGSYNSPLHF.

This chain uses TRBV7-3 with TRBJ2-3; D may match TRBD1 or TRBD2 (5 bases each). The CDR3 has 16 amino acids. Germline V CDR1 and CDR2: SGHTA, FQGTGA. V was pared by 3 bases and J by 6 bases, with 19 bases between. The CDR3 loop reads CASSFSWDPRWDTQYF. CDR3 coding DNA: TGTGCCAGCAGCTTCTCCTGGGACCCTCGTTGGGATACGCAGTATTTT.